These 26 T cell receptor beta chains were sequenced from one sample in a study of early stage breast cancer tumors. This table comes from immunoSEQ multiplex PCR, and its TCRdb copy is limited to in-frame clones, with some not included. This sample yields 20,000 to 25,000 clones, of which roughly 64% are seen a single time; more than 9% belongs to the top ten. The sequencing sample was made of breast tumor tissue. These TCRs come from a person between 55 and 70 years old with breast cancer.

The V call is TRBV27, the J call TRBJ2-7; possibly TRBD2 for D (6 bases). V was cut by 11 bases and J by 3 bases, with 23 bases left in between. The CDR3 consists of 15 residues. Germline values: CDR1 MNHEY, CDR2 SMNVEV (reference sequence). CDR3 sequence reads: CAAKTSHPRVYEQYF. CDR3 bases: TGTGCCGCCAAAACTAGCCACCCCCGAGTCTACGAGCAGTACTTC.

This chain links TRBV9 with TRBJ2-5; TRBD2 matches at 12 bases. This CDR3 is 17 amino acids long. The junction had 7 bases not matched to a gene; V was cut back by 2 bases and J by 2 bases. Germline CDR1 and CDR2: SGDLS and YYNGEE. CDR3 coding DNA: TGTGCCAGCAGCGTCCTGGGACTAGCGGGTTTTCAAGAGACCCAGTACTTC. This codes for CASSVLGLAGFQETQYF.

The chain carries TRBV27 and TRBJ1-4; 8 bases map to TRBD1. V gave up 3 bases and J gave up 6 bases; unmatched junction bases: 3. This CDR3 region has 14 residues. CDR1 and CDR2 (germline): MNHEY, SMNVEV (reference sequence). The CDR3 DNA reads as TGTGCCAGCAGTTTTGGACAGGGTTATGAAAAACTGTTTTTT. It specifies CASSFGQGYEKLFF.

By share, this clone counts as medium-sized. The V gene is TRBV28, the J gene TRBJ2-7; TRBD2 matches 12 bases. The CDR3 totals 15 residues. The V gene end was trimmed by 6 bases and the J gene end by 7 bases; junction bases not matched to a gene: 10. Germline loops: CDR1 MDHEN, CDR2 SYDVKM. The CDR3 sequence: CASRATSGGGVEQYF. Here the CDR3 DNA reads TGTGCCAGCAGGGCGACTAGCGGGGGAGGTGTAGAGCAGTACTTC. The full variable domain, in which reference TRBV28 and TRBJ2-7 provide the parts outside the CDR3, is DVKVTQSSRYLVKRTGEKVFLECVQDMDHENMFWYRQDPGLGLRLIYFSYDVKMKEKGDIPEGYSVSREKKERFSLILESASTNQTSMYLCASRATSGGGVEQYFGPGTRLTVT.

The chain combines TRBV7-9 with TRBJ2-2; D ambiguous. This CDR3 comprises 13 residues. Germline CDR1 and CDR2: SEHNR and FQNEAQ (reference sequence). Trimming cost V 2 bases and J 6 bases, with 7 bases left between them. CDR3 DNA: TGTGCCAGCAGCTTAAGGCAGGCCGGGGAGCTGTTTTTT. It is translated as CASSLRQAGELFF.

This chain links TRBV18 with TRBJ1-2; 8 nucleotides match TRBD1. This CDR3 is built from 14 residues. Germline CDR1 reads KGHSH; CDR2 reads LQKENI. The V and J ends lost 3 bases and 3 bases, in that order; junction bases with no gene match: 3. The CDR3 spells CASSPQGADYGYTF. DNA for the CDR3: TGTGCCAGCTCACCCCAGGGGGCGGACTATGGCTACACCTTC.

Concerning this clone itself: Other DNA sequences from this sample encode an identical CDR3 as well. V gene TRBV2 combines with J gene TRBJ1-5; possible D gene TRBD1, 6 bases. Trimming left V 1 base short and J 5 bases short, with 9 bases between. CDR1 is SNHLY and CDR2 is FYNNEI in the germline V gene. The CDR3 is 14 amino acids. CDR3 sequence reads: CASSEGQGHQPQHF. The CDR3, as DNA: TGTGCCAGCAGTGAAGGGCAGGGGCATCAGCCCCAGCATTTT. The full variable domain, rest sourced from reference TRBV2 and TRBJ1-5, is EPEVTQTPSHQVTQMGQEVILRCVPISNHLYFYWYRQILGQKVEFLVSFYNNEISEKSEIFDDQFSVERPDGSNFTLKIRSTKLEDSAMYFCASSEGQGHQPQHFGDGTRLSIL.

This chain uses TRBV11-2 with TRBJ2-7, with D hard to call. This CDR3 comprises 13 residues. V lost 10 bases and J lost 5, with 18 bases in between. CDR1 and CDR2 from the germline V gene are SGHAT and FQNNGV. The CDR3 sequence: CATSKSGSHEQYF. In DNA, the CDR3 is TGTGCCACTTCTAAATCGGGTTCTCACGAGCAGTACTTC.

The rearrangement uses TRBV6-5 and TRBJ2-7; possible D gene TRBD2, 6 bases. The CDR3 is made up of 13 amino acids. The V gene lost 2 bases and the J gene lost 6 bases, with 11 bases spanning the gap. CDR1 and CDR2 (germline): MNHEY, SVGAGI. CDR3 loop: CASSYPGSFEQYF. CDR3 in DNA: TGTGCCAGCAGTTACCCCGGGAGCTTCGAGCAGTACTTC.

V usage is TRBV27 and J usage is TRBJ1-5; D ambiguous. V lost 6 bases, J lost 0 bases, and 21 bases lay in between. Per germline, CDR1 MNHEY and CDR2 SMNVEV (reference sequence). This CDR3 is 18 amino acids long. The CDR3 loop is CASRPLSRGSASNQPQHF. The CDR3 DNA follows: TGTGCCAGCAGACCTCTCTCTCGAGGTTCCGCTAGCAATCAGCCCCAGCATTTT.

The chain joins TRBV5-1 to TRBJ1-2, with 8 bases that match TRBD1. The length of the CDR3 is 16 residues. J was trimmed by 6 bases and V by 0 bases; bases with no gene match: 10. Germline CDR1 SGHRS, CDR2 YFSETQ. In DNA form, the CDR3 reads TGCGCCAGCAGCTTGGAGGGTCAGGGGGCGGTGGATGGCTACACCTTC. It codes for CASSLEGQGAVDGYTF. The full variable domain, rest sourced from reference TRBV5-1 and TRBJ1-2, is KAGVTQTPRYLIKTRGQQVTLSCSPISGHRSVSWYQQTPGQGLQFLFEYFSETQRNKGNFPGRFSGRQFSNSRSEMNVSTLELGDSALYLCASSLEGQGAVDGYTFGSGTRLTVV.

V gene TRBV7-9 combines with J gene TRBJ2-5; 8 nucleotides match TRBD1. Trimming removed 4 bases from V and 4 bases from J; junction bases left unmatched: 5. CDR1 is SEHNR, CDR2 FQNEAQ, per germline (reference sequence). The CDR3 length is 14 residues. The CDR3 reads CASSSDRGPETQYF. DNA of the CDR3: TGTGCCAGCAGCTCAGACAGGGGCCCAGAGACCCAGTACTTC.

The rearrangement links TRBV25-1 to TRBJ2-4, with a weak D call TRBD2 (5 bases). The CDR3 is 15 amino acids. CDR1 MGHDK and CDR2 SYGVNS come from the germline V gene. V lost 6 bases and J 5 bases, leaving 17 bases between the germline ends. The CDR3, as DNA: TGTGCCAGCAGGGGGAGAGCCCCCTTGGAAAACATTCAGTACTTC. Translation gives CASRGRAPLENIQYF.

In its sample, this clone was seen once. J is TRBJ2-1 and V is TRBV5-1; possibly TRBD2 for D (7 bases). The CDR3 length is 16 residues. The V and J ends lost 3 bases and 5 bases respectively, with 18 bases between them. Germline loops: CDR1 SGHRS, CDR2 YFSETQ. Written as DNA, the CDR3 is TGCGCCAGCAGCTCTGGGGGGGCACGGCGGGACAATGAGCAGTTCTTC. This codes for CASSSGGARRDNEQFF.

The gene calls are TRBV25-1 and TRBJ2-7; D is possibly TRBD2 (5 bases). Germline CDR1 reads MGHDK; CDR2 reads SYGVNS. V was pared by 6 bases and J by 2 bases, with 8 bases between. The CDR3 sequence is 12 residues long. As DNA, the CDR3 is TGTGCCAGCAGCCCCGGGACCTACGAGCAGTACTTC. Translated: CASSPGTYEQYF.

J is TRBJ2-3 and V is TRBV11-3, with 8 nucleotides matching TRBD2. Trimming at V came to 1 base and at J to 4 bases, leaving 1 base not matched to a gene. Per germline, CDR1 SGHNT and CDR2 YENEEA. CDR3 size: 14 residues. The CDR3: CASSLAGGPDTQYF. CDR3 coding DNA: TGTGCCAGCAGCTTAGCGGGAGGGCCAGATACGCAGTATTTT.

This clone was observed a few times. The rearrangement uses TRBV2 and TRBJ1-2; TRBD1 aligns across 8 bases. With V trimmed by 10 bases and J by 6 bases, 10 bases remained unmatched. The CDR3 extends over 13 amino acids. The germline CDR1 and CDR2 sequences are SNHLY and FYNNEI. The CDR3, as DNA: TGTGCCAACGGACAGGGTGTAGCGGATGGCTACACCTTC. Amino acids: CANGQGVADGYTF.

The rearrangement links TRBV25-1 to TRBJ1-2; the D is unclear. V was clipped by 2 bases and J by 3 bases, with 4 bases between them. This CDR3 has 12 residues. CDR1 and CDR2 (germline): MGHDK, SYGVNS. CDR3 nucleotide sequence: TGTGCCAGCAGTGAACTTGACTATGGCTACACCTTC. Its protein product is CASSELDYGYTF.

This clone is classed as medium-sized. V and J are TRBV5-1 and TRBJ1-5, with a tentative D call TRBD1 (5 bases). V lost 4 bases to trimming and J lost 5 bases, with 16 bases between them. CDR3 length: 15 residues. Germline V lookup: CDR1 SGHRS, CDR2 YFSETQ. This CDR3 reads CASSPGLLYDQPQHF. The CDR3 nucleotides are TGCGCCAGCAGCCCGGGACTTTTATATGATCAGCCCCAGCATTTT.

This chain joins TRBV28 and TRBJ2-3, with D perhaps TRBD2 (6 bases). Trimming took off 6 bases at V and 5 bases at J, with 21 bases between the two ends. CDR3 length: 16 residues. Per the germline V gene, CDR1 is MDHEN and CDR2 is SYDVKM. CDR3 protein: CASSRLTSGVQDTQYF. CDR3 nucleotide sequence: TGTGCCAGCAGCCGGTTGACTAGTGGGGTTCAAGATACGCAGTATTTT.

V usage is TRBV7-9 and J usage is TRBJ1-1, with D unresolved. V lost 6 bases and J 6 bases, leaving 8 bases between the germline ends. Germline assignment: CDR1 SEHNR and CDR2 FQNEAQ (reference sequence). The length of the CDR3 is 11 residues. CDR3 bases: TGTGCCAGCAGTACCTCAGCTGAAGCTTTCTTT. Residues: CASSTSAEAFF.

This clone turned up a few times. V gene TRBV2 combines with J gene TRBJ2-3; possible D gene TRBD2, 5 bases. Germline CDR1 is SNHLY and CDR2 is FYNNEI. Trimming cost V 7 bases and J 1 base, with 12 bases left between them. The CDR3 length is 14 residues. The CDR3 coding sequence is TGTGCCAGCATAAGAGGGAGTGGCACAGATACGCAGTATTTT. Translated, it gives CASIRGSGTDTQYF.

This clone is labeled as medium-sized (0.01 to 0.1%). The rearrangement joins TRBV18 to TRBJ1-2; D gene ambiguous. Trimming cost V 2 bases and J 6 bases, with 7 bases left between them. The length of the CDR3 is 12 residues. CDR1 and CDR2 from the germline V gene are KGHSH and LQKENI. CDR3 bases: TGTGCCAGCTCACCAGCGCTGGATGGCTACACCTTC. Translation: CASSPALDGYTF.

The V and J genes are TRBV7-8 and TRBJ1-5, with 7 bases fitting TRBD1. The CDR3 runs to 17 residues. V gave up 1 base and J gave up 0 bases; unmatched junction bases: 6. Germline assignment: CDR1 SGHVS and CDR2 FQNEAQ. CDR3 bases: TGTGCCAGCAGCTTAGTCGGGACAGCTTTTAGCAATCAGCCCCAGCATTTT. This encodes CASSLVGTAFSNQPQHF.

The V call is TRBV25-1, the J call TRBJ1-2, with unresolved D. There are 14 residues in the CDR3. From germline, CDR1 is MGHDK and CDR2 SYGVNS. V was pared by 1 base and J by 5 bases, with 11 bases between. The CDR3 spells CASSELGRTYGYTF. The CDR3 DNA follows: TGTGCCAGCAGTGAATTAGGGCGGACTTATGGCTACACCTTC.

This clone was found once. A read error may account for a junction end that differs from germline. The gene calls are TRBV5-8 and TRBJ1-2; D perhaps matches TRBD1 (6 bases). Germline V gene data show CDR1 as SGHTS and CDR2 as YDEGEE. This CDR3 is built from 12 residues. CDR3: CASSLTRGRGYF. The DNA of the CDR3 is TGTGCCAGCAGCTTGACCAGGGGCAGAGGATATTTC.